These 7 T cell receptor beta chains were sequenced from one sample in a study of shared clonotypes between healthy human individuals (dated by TCRdb to 2020 to 2021). The library was produced with the immunoSEQ multiplex PCR assay. TCRdb obtained this table from immuneACCESS and retained in-frame rearrangements with V and J assigned. These tables miss some clones; where compared with another copy, unresolved V genes account for less than half of the shortfall, and the remainder is unexplained. This sample lists about 690,000 clones; roughly 91% were detected once. The top ten hold 30% to 40% of the sample. The material sequenced was memory CD8+ T cells from PBMCs. This specimen's cell subset or site label, interpreted: CD45RO+ cells pooled with CCR7-negative TemRA cells. The receptors were sampled from a man aged 18 to 35 in good health. Some clones in this sample may be carry-over from other donors' samples.

The chain employs TRBV9 and TRBJ1-4, with 11 bases that match TRBD1. Trimming at V came to 4 bases and at J to 7 bases, leaving 6 bases not matched to a gene. CDR1 and CDR2 (germline): SGDLS, YYNGEE. The CDR3 has 15 residues. The CDR3 loop reads CASSPGTGGFEKLFF. In DNA, the CDR3 is TGTGCCAGCAGCCCAGGGACAGGGGGTTTTGAAAAACTGTTTTTT.

This chain links TRBV6-1 with TRBJ2-7, with TRBD2 matching over 7 bases. V gave up 11 bases and J gave up 3 bases; unmatched junction bases: 4. The germline gives CDR1 MNHNS, CDR2 SASEGT. This CDR3 comprises 11 residues. CDR3 in DNA: TGTGCCGCCGGACTAGGCTACGAGCAGTACTTC. Amino acid sequence: CAAGLGYEQYF.

This clone was detected once. The rearrangement links TRBV25-1 to TRBJ2-1, with TRBD1 identical over 8 bases. The CDR3 sequence is 14 residues long. V lost 3 bases and J lost 5; bases outside the gene matches: 3. Germline values: CDR1 MGHDK, CDR2 SYGVNS. CDR3 amino acids: CASSDSQGDNEQFF. The CDR3 region has the DNA TGTGCCAGCAGTGATTCACAGGGGGACAATGAGCAGTTCTTC.

The chain is built from TRBV7-9 and TRBJ2-7, with D maybe TRBD2 (6 bases). CDR3 length: 15 amino acids. CDR1 and CDR2 (germline): SEHNR, FQNEAQ (reference sequence). Deletions cut 0 bases from V and 6 bases from J, with 15 bases between. The CDR3 DNA reads TGTGCCAGCAGCTTAGCCTTGGCGGGAATGGGCGAGCAGTACTTC. Translating gives CASSLALAGMGEQYF.

This chain joins TRBV25-1 and TRBJ2-7, with 8 bases that match TRBD2. V trimming: 3 bases; J trimming: 2 bases; junction bases outside the gene matches: 6. The CDR3 contains 15 residues. Germline assignment: CDR1 MGHDK and CDR2 SYGVNS. The CDR3 DNA reads TGTGCCAGCAGTGAGAGGCTAGCGGGCACCTACGAGCAGTACTTC. Its translation is CASSERLAGTYEQYF.

The chain employs TRBV6-5 and TRBJ1-1, with D possibly TRBD1 on 5 matching bases. The CDR3 has 15 amino acids. Trimming left V 6 bases short and J 3 bases short, with 17 bases between. CDR1 is MNHEY, CDR2 SVGAGI, per germline. Written as DNA, the CDR3 is TGTGCCAGCAGCCGCGACGGGGGGATAGACACTGAAGCTTTCTTT. Protein: CASSRDGGIDTEAFF.

This chain links TRBV29-1 with TRBJ2-2; D perhaps matches TRBD2 (5 bases). This CDR3 comprises 11 residues. Germline V CDR1 and CDR2: SQVTM, ANQGSEA. V was pared by 7 bases and J by 5 bases, with 8 bases between. Written as DNA, the CDR3 is TGCAGCGGCCTAGCTACCGGGGAGCTGTTTTTT. Translated, it gives CSGLATGELFF.